The present entry profiles one T cell receptor beta chain with its context. The sample is drawn from a study of monozygotic twins with cystic fibrosis. The table came from immunoSEQ multiplex PCR; TCRdb's copy has only in-frame clones and leaves some out. The table lists approximately 10,000 clones, approximately 98% of them singletons. Sequences were obtained from blood. The source of this sequence is a girl aged 2-10 years with cystic fibrosis.

This CDR3 is CASSLAGERAGELFF. Here the CDR3 DNA reads TGTGCCAGCAGCTTAGCAGGGGAACGGGCCGGGGAGCTGTTTTTT. The chain combines TRBV7-8 with TRBJ2-2, with D maybe TRBD1 (5 bases). The CDR3 length is 15 residues. Trimming took off 0 bases at V and 6 bases at J, with 11 bases between the two ends. Germline lookup yields CDR1 SGHVS and CDR2 FQNEAQ.